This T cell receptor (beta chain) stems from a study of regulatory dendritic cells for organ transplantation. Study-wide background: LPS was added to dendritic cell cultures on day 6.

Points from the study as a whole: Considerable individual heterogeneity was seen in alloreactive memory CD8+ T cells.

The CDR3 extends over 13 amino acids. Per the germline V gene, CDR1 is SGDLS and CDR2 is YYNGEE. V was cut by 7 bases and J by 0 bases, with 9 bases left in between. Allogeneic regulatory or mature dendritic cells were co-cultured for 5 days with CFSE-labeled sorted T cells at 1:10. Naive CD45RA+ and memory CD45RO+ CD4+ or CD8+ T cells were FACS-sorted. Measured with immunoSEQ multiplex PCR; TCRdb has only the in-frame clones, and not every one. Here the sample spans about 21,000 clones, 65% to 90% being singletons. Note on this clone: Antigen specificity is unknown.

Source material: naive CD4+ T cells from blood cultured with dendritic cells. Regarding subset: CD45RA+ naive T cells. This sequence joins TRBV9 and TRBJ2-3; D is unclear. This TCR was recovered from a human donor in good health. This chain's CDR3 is CASGLASTDTQYF. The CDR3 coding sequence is TGTGCCAGCGGCTTAGCAAGCACAGATACGCAGTATTTT.